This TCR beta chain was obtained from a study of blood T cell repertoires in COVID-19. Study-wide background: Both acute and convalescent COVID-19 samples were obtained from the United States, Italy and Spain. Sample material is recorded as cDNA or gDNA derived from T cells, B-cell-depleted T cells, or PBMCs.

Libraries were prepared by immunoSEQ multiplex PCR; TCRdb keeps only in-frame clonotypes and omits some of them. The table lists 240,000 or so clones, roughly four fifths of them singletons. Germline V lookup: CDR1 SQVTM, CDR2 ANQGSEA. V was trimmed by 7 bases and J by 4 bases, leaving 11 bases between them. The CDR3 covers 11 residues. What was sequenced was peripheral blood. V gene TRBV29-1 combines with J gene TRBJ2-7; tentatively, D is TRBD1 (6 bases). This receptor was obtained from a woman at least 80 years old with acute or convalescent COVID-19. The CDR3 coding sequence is TGCAGCGGAAGGACAGAATACGAGCAGTACTTC. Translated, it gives CSGRTEYEQYF.